This T cell receptor beta chain derives from a study of blood T cell repertoires in COVID-19. About the research overall: In each case, the material was cDNA or gDNA derived from T cells, B-cell-depleted T cells, or PBMCs.

Germline lookup yields CDR1 SQVTM and CDR2 ANQGSEA. The CDR3 sequence is 13 residues long. The V and J ends lost 7 bases and 9 bases, in that order; junction bases with no gene match: 13. It was during active infection that Seattle patients were enrolled and then longitudinally followed. As handled by the study authors: Counts of nucleated cells, estimated from reference gene primer amplification, were obtained. Profiled with immunoSEQ multiplex PCR; TCRdb holds only in-frame clones, not every one. V and J calls and clone size are given by that table; D and trimming were obtained from the DNA. The sample shows 200,000 to 250,000 clones, approximately 90% of them seen only once.

The sequenced sample consisted of peripheral blood. The chain joins TRBV29-1 to TRBJ2-7; 9 bases align to TRBD2. The clonotype originates from a man aged 30 to 39 with COVID-19, enrolled during active disease. The CDR3 DNA sequence: TGCAGCGCGGAGTCGGGACTAGCAAACGCGCAGTACTTC. This codes for CSAESGLANAQYF.